This T cell receptor beta chain was captured by sequencing in a study of T-cell memory formation after mild COVID-19. This clonotype was recorded a few times. TCRdb reanalysed the 5' RACE reads using MiXCR and keeps one entry per CDR3 protein. The profile covers a few hundred thousand distinct CDR3 sequences, with around 27% appearing a single time and approximately 13% taken by the ten largest. The CDR3 runs 11 residues. Trimming removed 5 bases from V and 6 bases from J, with 6 bases in between. The germline V gene has CDR1 SGHAT and CDR2 FQNNGV. The receptor was derived from an adult woman who had mild COVID-19 (a few samples of this study predate the infection). Cell type and time point are not known. Sequencing input: PBMCs or a T cell subset sorted from them (not recorded which). This chain connects TRBV11-2 to TRBJ2-3; D gene unclear. The CDR3 protein is CASSNLDTQYF. The CDR3 DNA is TGTGCCAGCAGCAATTTGGATACGCAGTATTTT.